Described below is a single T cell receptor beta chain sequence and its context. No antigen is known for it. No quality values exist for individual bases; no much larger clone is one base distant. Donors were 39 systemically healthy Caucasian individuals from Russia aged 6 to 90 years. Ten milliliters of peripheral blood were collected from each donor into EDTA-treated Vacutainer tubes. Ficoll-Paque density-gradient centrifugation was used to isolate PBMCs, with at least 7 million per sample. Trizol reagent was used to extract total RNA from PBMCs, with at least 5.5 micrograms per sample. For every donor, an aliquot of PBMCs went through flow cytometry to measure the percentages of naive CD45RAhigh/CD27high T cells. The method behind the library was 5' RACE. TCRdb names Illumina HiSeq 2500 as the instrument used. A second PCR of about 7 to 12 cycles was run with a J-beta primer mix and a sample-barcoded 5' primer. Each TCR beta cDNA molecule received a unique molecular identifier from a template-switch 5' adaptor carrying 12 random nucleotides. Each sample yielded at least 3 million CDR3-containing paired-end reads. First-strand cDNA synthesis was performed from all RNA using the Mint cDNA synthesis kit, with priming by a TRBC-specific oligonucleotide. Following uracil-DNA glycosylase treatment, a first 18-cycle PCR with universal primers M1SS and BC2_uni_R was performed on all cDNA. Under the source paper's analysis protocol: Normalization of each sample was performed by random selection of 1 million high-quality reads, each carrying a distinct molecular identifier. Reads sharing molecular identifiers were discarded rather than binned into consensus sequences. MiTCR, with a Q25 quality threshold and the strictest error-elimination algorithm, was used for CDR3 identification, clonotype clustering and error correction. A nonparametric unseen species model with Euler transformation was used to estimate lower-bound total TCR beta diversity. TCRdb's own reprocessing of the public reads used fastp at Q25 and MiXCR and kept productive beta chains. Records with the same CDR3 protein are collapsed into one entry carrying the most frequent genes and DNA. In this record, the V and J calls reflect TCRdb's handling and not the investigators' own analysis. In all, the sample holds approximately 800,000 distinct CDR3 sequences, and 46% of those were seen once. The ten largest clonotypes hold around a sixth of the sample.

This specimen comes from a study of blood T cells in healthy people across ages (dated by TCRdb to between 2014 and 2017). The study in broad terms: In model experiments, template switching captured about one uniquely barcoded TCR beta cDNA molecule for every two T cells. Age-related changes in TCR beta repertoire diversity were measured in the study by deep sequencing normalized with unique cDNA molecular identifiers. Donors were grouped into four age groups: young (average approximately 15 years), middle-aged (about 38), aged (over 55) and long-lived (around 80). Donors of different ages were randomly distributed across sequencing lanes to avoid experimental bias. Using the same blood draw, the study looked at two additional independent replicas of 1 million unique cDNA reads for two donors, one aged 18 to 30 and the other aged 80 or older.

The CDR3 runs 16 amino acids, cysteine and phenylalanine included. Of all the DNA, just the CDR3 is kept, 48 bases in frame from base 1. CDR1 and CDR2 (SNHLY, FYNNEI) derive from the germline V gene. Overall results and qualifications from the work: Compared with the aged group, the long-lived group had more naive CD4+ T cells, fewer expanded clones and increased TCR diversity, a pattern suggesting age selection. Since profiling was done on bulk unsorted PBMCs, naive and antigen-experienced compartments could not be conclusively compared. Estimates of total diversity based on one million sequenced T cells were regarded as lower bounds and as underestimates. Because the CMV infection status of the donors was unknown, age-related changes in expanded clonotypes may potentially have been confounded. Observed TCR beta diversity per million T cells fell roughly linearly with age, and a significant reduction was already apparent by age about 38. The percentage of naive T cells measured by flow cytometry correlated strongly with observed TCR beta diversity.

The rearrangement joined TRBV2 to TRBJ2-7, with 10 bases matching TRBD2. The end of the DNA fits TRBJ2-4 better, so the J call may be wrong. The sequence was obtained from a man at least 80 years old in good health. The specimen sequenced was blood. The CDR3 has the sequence CASSGLAGVSKNIQYF. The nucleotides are TGTGCCAGCAGTGGGCTAGCGGGAGTTTCCAAAAACATTCAGTACTTC.